This TCR beta chain was obtained from a study of graft-versus-host responses after intestinal transplantation. For the study at large: Every recipient underwent anti-thymocyte globulin induction, then tacrolimus and steroids for roughly 3 years.

Intraepithelial and lamina propria lymphocytes were isolated from graft specimens. This table comes from immunoSEQ multiplex PCR, and its TCRdb copy is limited to in-frame clones, with some not included. The sample includes 13,000 to 15,000 clones, under 70% of them seen just once. The CDR3 consists of 16 residues. Germline V gives CDR1 SGHDT, CDR2 YYEEEE. V lost 3 bases and J 0 bases, leaving 13 bases between the germline ends. Overall study findings and caveats: Investigators detected GvH clones in recipient marrow, with some emerging earlier in ileum or blood. Allograft clonal ratios (graft-versus-host to host-versus-graft) were high in patients who had graft-donor T cell macrochimerism. Declining HvG levels early post-transplant were linked to peak circulating GvH clone levels.

With respect to this clone: No antigen is known for it.

Source: ileum tissue, taken around 98 weeks after intestinal transplantation. The receptor was derived from a human patient who received an intestinal transplant, so some T cells may come from the graft donor. The chain combines TRBV5-6 with TRBJ1-3; a possible D gene is TRBD1 (6 bases). In nucleotides, the CDR3 is TGTGCCAGCAGCTGGGGGCCCGGCGGCTCTGGAAACACCATATATTTT. This codes for CASSWGPGGSGNTIYF.